One sample yielded the 29 T cell receptor beta chains listed below, sequenced in a study of vaccination and CD4 T cells after COVID-19. Sequencing of the DNA from cultured CD4+ T cells was carried out with the Oncomine TCR Beta short-read assay. TCRdb itself ran the PCR reads through MiXCR, one entry per CDR3 protein. The sample carries 9,000 or so distinct CDR3 sequences, 45% to 60% recorded once. No antigen is known for these receptors. Documented treatment: approximately 10-day PBMC culture with coronavirus spike peptide pools or control peptides (ViraFEST assay). CD4+ T-cell collection from the unexposed donor predated the COVID-19 pandemic (2011-2018). The sequencing input was CD4+ T cells from blood, cultured in vitro. The receptor set was obtained from a human donor in good health.

This clonotype has just a few counts. The J gene is TRBJ1-5, the V gene TRBV19; no definite D call. V was pared by 3 bases and J by 3 bases, with 9 bases between. Germline lookup yields CDR1 LNHDA and CDR2 SQIVND (reference sequence). The CDR3 covers 14 residues. CDR3 coding DNA: TGTGCCAGTAGTATGTTGCAGGACAATCAGCCCCAGCATTTT. Translated, it gives CASSMLQDNQPQHF.

The gene calls are TRBV5-1 and TRBJ2-5; 9 positions match TRBD2. J was trimmed by 1 base and V by 5 bases; bases with no gene match: 6. The CDR3 runs to 15 residues. CDR1 is SGHRS and CDR2 is YFSETQ in the germline V gene. CDR3 sequence reads: CASSPSGGLQETQYF. The DNA of the CDR3 is TGCGCCAGCAGTCCGAGCGGGGGGCTCCAAGAGACCCAGTACTTC.

The V gene is TRBV6-2 or TRBV6-3, the J gene TRBJ2-1; 11 bases are shared with TRBD2. This CDR3 contains 16 residues. Per germline, CDR1 MNHEY and CDR2 SVGEGT. Trimming cost V 8 bases and J 4 bases; bases outside gene matches: 10. The CDR3 nucleotides are TGTGCCAGCGTTTTAGCGGGGGGGATAACGTACAATGAGCAGTTCTTC. This sequence encodes CASVLAGGITYNEQFF.

Only a few counts were recorded for this clonotype. The chain recombines TRBV6-5 with TRBJ1-6; D possibly corresponds to TRBD1 (5 bases). The CDR3 contains 18 residues. The germline gives CDR1 MNHEY, CDR2 SVGAGI. V was cut by 0 bases and J by 0 bases, with 12 bases left in between. The CDR3 DNA is TGTGCCAGCAGTTACTCGATCGCAGGGAGCTCCTATAATTCACCCCTCCACTTT. It is translated as CASSYSIAGSSYNSPLHF.

The CDR3: CAGGGGTDTQYF. DNA for the CDR3: TGTGCTGGGGGCGGGGGCACAGATACGCAGTATTTT. The gene calls are TRBV7-2 and TRBJ2-3; perhaps D is TRBD1 or TRBD2 (6 bases each). Germline CDR1 and CDR2: SGHTA and FQGNSA. The CDR3 sequence is 12 residues long. Full variable domain (missing parts from reference TRBV7-2 and TRBJ2-3): GAGVSQSPSNKVTEKGKDVELRCDPISGHTALYWYRQSLGQGLEFLIYFQGNSAPDKSGLPSDRFSAERTGGSVSTLTIQRTQQEDSAVYLCAGGGGTDTQYFGPGTRLTVL.

This clonotype has more than one count but fewer than ten. The gene calls are TRBV7-8 and TRBJ1-5; D is undetermined. V was cut by 3 bases and J by 9 bases, with 12 bases left in between. The CDR3 spans 13 residues. Germline values: CDR1 SGHVS, CDR2 FQNEAQ. The DNA for the CDR3 is TGTGCCAGCAGCTTGAGGCAGTTGGGGCCCCAGCATTTT. Translation: CASSLRQLGPQHF.

The CDR3 loop reads CASSYDIWAPYGYTF. CDR3 nucleotides: TGTGCCAGCAGTTACGACATCTGGGCGCCCTATGGCTACACCTTC. V gene TRBV6-2 or TRBV6-3 combines with J gene TRBJ1-2; D not resolved. Trimming cost V 2 bases and J 4 bases, with 14 bases left between them. Germline CDR1 and CDR2: MNHEY and SVGEGT. The length of the CDR3 is 15 residues.

The chain uses TRBV6-1 and TRBJ2-7, with 13 bases that match TRBD2. The trim removed 5 bases at V and 2 bases at J, leaving 3 bases unmatched. Germline loops: CDR1 MNHNS, CDR2 SASEGT. CDR3 size: 15 residues. CDR3 DNA: TGTGCCAGCAGTACGGGGACTAGCGGGACCTACGAGCAGTACTTC. Its protein product is CASSTGTSGTYEQYF.

Turning to this clonotype: At one of its ends the junction is not consistent with the germline gene, which may arise from a read error. The chain links TRBV6-1 to TRBJ2-7, with a weak D call TRBD2 (6 bases). CDR1 MNHNS and CDR2 SASEGT come from the germline V gene. This CDR3 region has 11 residues. The CDR3 sequence: CASSVGSERYF. The DNA of the CDR3 is TGTGCCAGCAGTGTCGGGAGCGAGCGGTACTTC.

The chain employs TRBV14 and TRBJ2-3, with TRBD1 matching 7 bases. CDR1 is SGHDN, CDR2 FVKESK, per germline. V shed 4 bases and J 0 bases; nucleotides not matched to a gene: 7. This CDR3 is built from 16 residues. The DNA of the CDR3 is TGTGCCAGCAGCCTGAGGACAGGAACCAGCACAGATACGCAGTATTTT. It codes for CASSLRTGTSTDTQYF. Using reference TRBV14 and TRBJ2-3 for the parts outside the CDR3, the full variable domain is EAGVTQFPSHSVIEKGQTVTLRCDPISGHDNLYWYRRVMGKEIKFLLHFVKESKQDESGMPNNRFLAERTGGTYSTLKVQPAELEDSGVYFCASSLRTGTSTDTQYFGPGTRLTVL.

This clonotype occurred a few times. The chain employs TRBV15 and TRBJ2-3; D is ambiguous. CDR3 length: 15 residues. CDR1 and CDR2 from the germline V gene are LNHNV and YYDKDF (reference sequence). The V end lost 9 bases, the J end lost 2 bases, and 18 bases lay between the germline ends. The CDR3: CATERSGEFTDTQYF. For the CDR3, the DNA is TGTGCCACAGAACGGAGTGGCGAGTTCACAGATACGCAGTATTTT.

The chain has TRBV9 and TRBJ1-2; D call uncertain. Between the trimmed V and J ends, which lost 0 bases and 3 bases, there was a span of 3 bases. This CDR3 has 12 amino acids. Germline V gives CDR1 SGDLS, CDR2 YYNGEE. The CDR3: CASSVGDYGYTF. The DNA of the CDR3 is TGTGCCAGCAGCGTAGGAGACTATGGCTACACCTTC.

The chain joins TRBV6-2 or TRBV6-3 to TRBJ2-1; TRBD2 matches at 15 bases. With V trimmed by 7 bases and J by 4 bases, 5 bases remained unmatched. CDR1 is MNHEY and CDR2 is SVGEGT in the germline V gene. This CDR3 spans 16 amino acids. CDR3 DNA sequence: TGTGCCAGCACCGGACTAGCGGGAGGGCCGTACAATGAGCAGTTCTTC. Translating it yields CASTGLAGGPYNEQFF.

A few counts support this clonotype. The CDR3 region has the DNA TGTGCCACCAGTAGGACTAGCGGGGCCGGCAATGAGCAGTTCTTC. The encoded protein is CATSRTSGAGNEQFF. The chain employs TRBV24-1 and TRBJ2-1, with 12 bases aligning to TRBD2. The CDR3 loop spans 15 amino acids. Germline V gene lookup returns CDR1 KGHDR and CDR2 SFDVKD. J was trimmed by 6 bases and V by 6 bases; bases with no gene match: 5.

The rearrangement uses TRBV5-8 and TRBJ2-7; TRBD1 matches at 10 bases. V gave up 5 bases and J gave up 5 bases; unmatched junction bases: 13. Per germline, CDR1 SGHTS and CDR2 YDEGEE. The CDR3 is 16 amino acids. Written as DNA, the CDR3 is TGTGCCAGCAGTCCGACACCGGGACAGGGGAGGGACGAGCAGTACTTC. Translation: CASSPTPGQGRDEQYF.

J is TRBJ2-5 and V is TRBV2; 7 bases align to TRBD2. The trim removed 0 bases at V and 5 bases at J, leaving 9 bases unmatched. Germline V gene lookup returns CDR1 SNHLY and CDR2 FYNNEI. CDR3 length: 16 residues. In DNA form, the CDR3 reads TGTGCCAGCAGTGAAGCGGGCACGGGGGGATCGGAGACCCAGTACTTC. Residues: CASSEAGTGGSETQYF. Full variable domain (remainder filled in from reference TRBV2 and TRBJ2-5): EPEVTQTPSHQVTQMGQEVILRCVPISNHLYFYWYRQILGQKVEFLVSFYNNEISEKSEIFDDQFSVERPDGSNFTLKIRSTKLEDSAMYFCASSEAGTGGSETQYFGPGTRLLVL.

This clonotype was observed a few times. The genes are TRBV5-1 and TRBJ1-6; the match to TRBD1 covers 7 bases. The V segment lost 3 bases and the J segment 9 bases; nucleotides outside the gene matches: 9. Germline V gene sequence: CDR1 SGHRS, CDR2 YFSETQ. This CDR3 is 15 amino acids long. The CDR3 DNA follows: TGCGCCAGCAGCTCGTATGCCTCAGGGGGTTCACCCCTCCACTTT. Its translation: CASSSYASGGSPLHF.

The genes are TRBV7-2 and TRBJ1-2; D unresolved. V was shortened by 2 bases and J by 14 bases, with 15 bases between the two germline ends. From germline, CDR1 is SGHTA and CDR2 FQGNSA. The CDR3 loop spans 12 amino acids. This CDR3 is CASSLPPPPLTF. The DNA of the CDR3 is TGTGCCAGCAGCTTACCCCCGCCTCCCCTTACCTTC.

The rearrangement links TRBV6-2 or TRBV6-3 to TRBJ1-5; the D is unclear. The CDR3 is 14 residues long. V was pared by 5 bases and J by 2 bases, with 10 bases between. Germline V CDR1 and CDR2: MNHEY, SVGEGT. The CDR3 DNA is TGTGCCAGCAGTCTAAACGGGGGCAATCAGCCCCAGCATTTT. It is translated as CASSLNGGNQPQHF.

The chain couples TRBV12-3 or TRBV12-4 to TRBJ1-1; TRBD1 matches at 12 bases. V dropped 5 bases and J dropped 9; count of bases not matched to a gene: 10. The CDR3 has 15 amino acids. The DNA for the CDR3 is TGTGCCAGCAGTCCCCGGGACAGGGGGCCTCCCAAAGCTTTCTTT. This sequence encodes CASSPRDRGPPKAFF.

The table lists this clonotype with a few counts. The V gene is TRBV7-9, the J gene TRBJ2-3; D remains ambiguous. The CDR3 totals 12 residues. Germline V gene sequence: CDR1 SEHNR, CDR2 FQNEAQ (reference sequence). Trimming left V 9 bases short and J 2 bases short, with 9 bases between. CDR3 region: CASRDLTDTQYF. The CDR3 DNA is TGTGCCAGTAGGGATCTCACAGATACGCAGTATTTT.

The chain carries TRBV6-2 or TRBV6-3 and TRBJ2-1, with a tentative D call TRBD2 (5 bases). There are 15 residues in the CDR3. Trimming pared 2 bases from V and 4 bases from J, leaving 12 bases between. Germline loops: CDR1 MNHEY, CDR2 SVGEGT. Here the CDR3 reads CASSYGLPGYNEQFF. As DNA, the CDR3 is TGTGCCAGCAGTTACGGACTCCCCGGGTACAATGAGCAGTTCTTC.

The V call is TRBV5-1, the J call TRBJ2-3; 11 bases map to TRBD2. The ends lost 1 base at V and 5 bases at J; junction bases unmatched: 3. Germline CDR1 SGHRS, CDR2 YFSETQ. This CDR3 contains 15 residues. CDR3 amino acids: CASSLTSGGVDTQYF. CDR3 bases: TGCGCCAGCAGCTTGACTAGCGGGGGCGTAGATACGCAGTATTTT.

The chain couples TRBV7-9 to TRBJ1-6; no reliable D call. CDR1 SEHNR and CDR2 FQNEAQ come from the germline V gene (reference sequence). Between the trimmed V and J ends, which lost 5 bases and 14 bases, there was a span of 22 bases. The CDR3 is 15 residues long. The CDR3 coding sequence is TGTGCCAGCAGCGATCAACGACCCTCCGGCGGGGCCCTCCACTTT. Residues: CASSDQRPSGGALHF.

The chain uses TRBV24-1 and TRBJ2-2, with TRBD1 identical over 7 bases. Germline assignment: CDR1 KGHDR and CDR2 SFDVKD. The CDR3 spans 14 residues. J was trimmed by 6 bases and V by 4 bases; bases with no gene match: 4. This CDR3 reads CATSDHRGPGELFF. For the CDR3, the DNA is TGTGCCACCAGTGACCACAGGGGACCCGGGGAGCTGTTTTTT.

This clonotype was counted a few times. The chain combines TRBV5-1 with TRBJ1-2; D call uncertain. This CDR3 has 14 residues. Germline CDR1 and CDR2: SGHRS and YFSETQ. With 0 bases removed from V and 0 bases from J, the gap between germline ends came to 6 bases. This CDR3 reads CASSLVSTNYGYTF. The CDR3 coding sequence is TGCGCCAGCAGCTTGGTTTCAACTAACTATGGCTACACCTTC.

The chain employs TRBV7-6 and TRBJ1-2, with 9 bases lining up with TRBD1. CDR3 length: 15 amino acids. Germline-derived CDR1 and CDR2 are SGHVS and FNYEAQ. J lost 6 bases, V lost 5 bases, and 10 bases had no gene match. In DNA form, the CDR3 reads TGTGCCAGCAGCGCACGACAGGGGGAAGGGGATGGCTACACCTTC. It encodes CASSARQGEGDGYTF.

V usage is TRBV10-3 and J usage is TRBJ1-5; D gene ambiguous. The ends were cut back, 3 bases at V and 8 bases at J, with 11 bases in the middle. The CDR3 extends over 13 amino acids. From germline, CDR1 is ENHRY and CDR2 SYGVKD. CDR3 DNA sequence: TGTGCCATCAGTGAACGAGTAGCTGAGCCCCAGCATTTT. Translating it yields CAISERVAEPQHF.

The chain joins TRBV5-1 to TRBJ2-2; D unresolved. The germline V gene encodes CDR1 SGHRS and CDR2 YFSETQ. CDR3 size: 14 residues. Trimming left V 0 bases short and J 3 bases short, with 6 bases between. CDR3 protein: CASSLGAYTGELFF. For the CDR3, the DNA is TGCGCCAGCAGCTTGGGGGCGTACACCGGGGAGCTGTTTTTT. Filled out from reference TRBV5-1 and TRBJ2-2, the complete variable domain reads KAGVTQTPRYLIKTRGQQVTLSCSPISGHRSVSWYQQTPGQGLQFLFEYFSETQRNKGNFPGRFSGRQFSNSRSEMNVSTLELGDSALYLCASSLGAYTGELFFGEGSRLTVL.